The clone carrying this T cell receptor beta chain has only a few counts. The antigen is undetermined. This sample was taken from a study of graft-versus-host responses after intestinal transplantation. Study-wide results and limits: Within the allografts of patients who had graft-donor T cell macrochimerism, graft-versus-host to host-versus-graft clonal ratios were high. In recipient marrow, GvH clones were found, and some appeared first in ileum or blood.

The germline V and J ends were trimmed by 5 bases and 6 bases, with 14 bases remaining between them. The CDR3 is 14 residues long. The V gene's germline CDR1 is LNHDA and CDR2 SQIVND (reference sequence). TCRdb's table, derived via immunoSEQ multiplex PCR, lists solely in-frame clones and lacks some. The table has roughly 97,000 clones, over 75% seen once; the top ten hold over 0.7%. The sequenced sample was unstimulated CD4+ T cells sorted from spleen or lymph node cells, obtained before intestinal transplant. The chain combines TRBV19 with TRBJ2-1; no clear D. The receptor's source is a human donor who received an intestinal transplant. CDR3 DNA sequence: TGTGCCAGTAGTCCCCACCCTCCCGGCAATGAGCAGTTCTTC. Its translation is CASSPHPPGNEQFF.